The 12 T cell receptor beta chains presented below share a single source sample, sequenced in a study of blood T cell repertoires in COVID-19 (dated by TCRdb to the early 2020s). Library creation used the immunoSEQ multiplex PCR assay. TCRdb obtained this table from immuneACCESS and retained in-frame rearrangements with V and J assigned. These tables miss some clones; where compared with another copy, unresolved V genes account for less than half of the shortfall, and the remainder is unexplained. The sample has tens of thousands of clones on record, 75% to 90% of them singletons. The top ten clones comprise roughly 14% of the sample. Input material: peripheral blood. Receptors originate from a human donor with acute or convalescent COVID-19. The donor label of this sample is uncertain.

The chain carries TRBV4-2 and TRBJ1-3; 7 bases line up with TRBD1. This CDR3 comprises 17 residues. V shed 2 bases and J 3 bases; nucleotides not matched to a gene: 10. Germline-derived CDR1 and CDR2 are LGHNA and YNFKEQ. CDR3 loop: CASSQRFRDSIGNTIYF. In DNA, the CDR3 is TGTGCCAGCAGCCAAAGATTTAGGGACAGTATTGGAAACACCATATATTTT.

The chain has TRBV12-5 and TRBJ2-2, with D tentatively TRBD2 (5 bases). Germline V gene data show CDR1 as LGHNT and CDR2 as FRNRAP. The CDR3 extends over 16 amino acids. Deletions cut 5 bases from V and 1 base from J, with 14 bases between. Written as DNA, the CDR3 is TGTGCTAGTGGTCCGTCGGGATTTCGGAACACCGGGGAGCTGTTTTTT. It is translated as CASGPSGFRNTGELFF. The whole variable domain, filled in from reference TRBV12-5 and TRBJ2-2, reads DARVTQTPRHKVTEMGQEVTMRCQPILGHNTVFWYRQTMMQGLELLAYFRNRAPLDDSGMPKDRFSAEMPDATLATLKIQPSEPRDSAVYFCASGPSGFRNTGELFFGEGSRLTVL.

J is TRBJ2-7 and V is TRBV6-2 or TRBV6-3, with D possibly being TRBD1 (6 bases). This CDR3 has 15 residues. Between the trimmed V and J ends, which lost 0 bases and 4 bases, there was a span of 13 bases. Germline values: CDR1 MNHEY, CDR2 SVGEGT. The CDR3 nucleotides are TGTGCCAGCAGTTACTCGACGGACAGACCTTACGAGCAGTACTTC. Protein sequence: CASSYSTDRPYEQYF.

This clone appeared once. The chain joins TRBV13 to TRBJ1-5; 8 bases are shared with TRBD1. The CDR3 length is 15 residues. Trimming at V came to 3 bases and at J to 5 bases, leaving 6 bases not matched to a gene. CDR1 and CDR2 (germline): PRHDT, FYEKMQ (reference sequence). The CDR3, as DNA: TGTGCCAGCAGCTTCTACGGACAGGGCGATCAGCCCCAGCATTTT. Translation: CASSFYGQGDQPQHF.

The chain carries TRBV27 and TRBJ2-2, with 9 bases identical to TRBD1. This CDR3 is 14 amino acids long. Germline assignment: CDR1 MNHEY and CDR2 SMNVEV (reference sequence). The trim removed 4 bases at V and 7 bases at J, leaving 4 bases unmatched. CDR3 nucleotides: TGTGCCAGCAGTTCACAGGGGGCGAACGGGGAGCTGTTTTTT. It encodes CASSSQGANGELFF.

V and J are TRBV6-2 or TRBV6-3 and TRBJ2-1, with D tentatively TRBD2 (5 bases). CDR1 is MNHEY and CDR2 is SVGEGT in the germline V gene. CDR3 size: 14 residues. The ends were cut back, 2 bases at V and 6 bases at J, with 11 bases in the middle. The CDR3 here is CASSYLARVNEQFF. The CDR3 DNA reads as TGTGCCAGCAGTTACCTGGCGAGGGTCAATGAGCAGTTCTTC.

In its sample, this clone was seen once. This chain links TRBV19 with TRBJ1-3, with 9 positions matching TRBD1. The V and J ends lost 1 base and 2 bases, in that order; junction bases with no gene match: 0. The CDR3 totals 15 residues. CDR1 is LNHDA, CDR2 SQIVND, per germline (reference sequence). CDR3 in DNA: TGTGCCAGTAGTATAGGGACAGGGGCTGGAAACACCATATATTTT. As protein: CASSIGTGAGNTIYF.

J is TRBJ1-4 and V is TRBV19; maybe TRBD1 (5 bases). V lost 4 bases, J lost 4 bases, and 10 bases lay in between. Germline V gene data show CDR1 as LNHDA and CDR2 as SQIVND (reference sequence). The CDR3 runs to 14 residues. The CDR3 is CASSRQLDNEKLFF. CDR3 sequence (DNA): TGTGCCAGTAGTAGACAGTTAGATAATGAAAAACTGTTTTTT.

The chain joins TRBV5-1 to TRBJ1-2; tentatively, D is TRBD1 (6 bases). V was cut by 0 bases and J by 6 bases, with 9 bases left in between. The CDR3 totals 13 residues. Germline V gene lookup returns CDR1 SGHRS and CDR2 YFSETQ. The CDR3 DNA sequence: TGCGCCAGCAGCTTGGTACAGGGCGATGGCTACACCTTC. Residues: CASSLVQGDGYTF.

The CDR3 bases are TGCGCCAGCAGTGAGTCTTCAGGGGACAATCAGCCCCAGCATTTT. Protein product: CASSESSGDNQPQHF. The V call is TRBV10-2, the J call TRBJ1-5; weak D call: TRBD1 (6 bases). V was clipped by 0 bases and J by 3 bases, with 9 bases between them. Germline assignment: CDR1 WSHSY and CDR2 SAAADI. This CDR3 spans 15 amino acids.

J is TRBJ1-1 and V is TRBV5-1, with TRBD1 matching 7 bases. The germline V gene encodes CDR1 SGHRS and CDR2 YFSETQ. The CDR3 has 17 residues. After removal of 5 bases from V and 0 bases from J, the junction contained 13 bases not matched to a gene. Here the CDR3 DNA reads TGCGCCAGCAGTCCTCAACCCCCGGGACAGTTGAACACTGAAGCTTTCTTT. It is translated as CASSPQPPGQLNTEAFF.

In its sample, this clone was seen a few times. The rearrangement uses TRBV18 and TRBJ1-6, with 10 bases aligning to TRBD1. Germline V gene sequence: CDR1 KGHSH, CDR2 LQKENI. The CDR3 consists of 15 residues. V lost 3 bases, J lost 8 bases, and 4 bases stayed unmatched. CDR3 nucleotides: TGTGCCAGCTCACCGGGACAGGGGAGGGATTCACCCCTCCACTTT. It codes for CASSPGQGRDSPLHF.